These 4 T cell receptor beta chains came from one sample sequenced in a study of beta chain features in type 1 diabetes. The antigens for these receptors are not known. Since all of the isolated RNA was reverse transcribed, expressed TCRB transcripts were what got sequenced. Profiled with immunoSEQ multiplex PCR; TCRdb holds only in-frame clones, not every one. The sample carries about 370,000 clones, roughly a tenth recorded once. Study-wide points: Among patients with Type 1 diabetes, TCRB CDR3s were moderately but significantly shorter in every one of the four CD4+ subsets.

Sequencing was performed on central memory CD4+ T cells from blood. These receptors were collected from a man aged 25 to 40 with type 1 diabetes.

As for this clone: The same CDR3 arises from other DNA sequences in this sample as well. The chain uses TRBV5-1 and TRBJ2-6; no clear D. The CDR3 has 14 amino acids. CDR1 and CDR2 (germline): SGHRS, YFSETQ. V dropped 2 bases and J dropped 1 base, with 4 bases sitting between them. Written as DNA, the CDR3 is TGCGCCAGCAGCTTCAATTCTGGGGCCAACGTCCTGACTTTC. Amino acid sequence: CASSFNSGANVLTF.

The J gene is TRBJ1-4, the V gene TRBV6-1, with D unclear. This CDR3 is 13 amino acids long. V dropped 8 bases and J dropped 2 bases, with 9 bases sitting between them. Germline loops: CDR1 MNHNS, CDR2 SASEGT. This chain's CDR3 is CASFGRTNEKLFF. The CDR3 nucleotides read TGTGCCAGCTTTGGACGGACTAATGAAAAACTGTTTTTT.

This clone appeared a few times. The V and J genes are TRBV7-2 and TRBJ2-7; the match to TRBD1 covers 8 bases. V was pared by 5 bases and J by 1 base, with 4 bases of the junction left unmatched. Germline values: CDR1 SGHTA, CDR2 FQGNSA. The CDR3 extends over 14 amino acids. The CDR3 sequence is CASSVGTGSYEQYF. CDR3 sequence (DNA): TGTGCCAGCAGCGTCGGGACAGGTTCCTACGAGCAGTACTTC.

V and J are TRBV6-6 and TRBJ2-7, with TRBD1 identical over 10 bases. CDR3 length: 15 amino acids. Germline-derived CDR1 and CDR2 are MNHNY and SVGAGI (reference sequence). Germline trimming cut 6 bases from V and 7 bases from J; bases unmatched to any gene: 12. CDR3 in amino acids: CASSLGTGAYGEQYF. CDR3 bases: TGTGCCAGCAGCCTAGGGACAGGGGCCTACGGGGAGCAGTACTTC.